Below, 27 T cell receptor beta chains from the same sample are listed, as sequenced in a study of PD-L1 blockade in urothelial cancer. Profiling relied on immunoSEQ multiplex PCR, and the TCRdb table lists in-frame clones only, not all of them. The repertoire holds some 97,000 clones, with around 93% as singletons. Here the sequenced sample was PBMCs, taken around atezolizumab (anti-PD-L1) treatment. These receptors were obtained from a woman older than 75 with urothelial cancer.

V usage is TRBV7-2 and J usage is TRBJ1-5, with TRBD1 identical over 9 bases. CDR3 length: 14 residues. CDR1 is SGHTA and CDR2 is FQGNSA in the germline V gene. V dropped 5 bases and J dropped 7; count of bases not matched to a gene: 6. The CDR3 protein is CASSAQGAQQPQHF. CDR3 DNA: TGTGCCAGCAGCGCACAGGGGGCACAGCAGCCCCAGCATTTT.

The rearrangement links TRBV6-1 to TRBJ2-1; tentatively, D is TRBD2 (7 bases). V gave up 2 bases and J gave up 4 bases, with 15 bases separating them. Germline values: CDR1 MNHNS, CDR2 SASEGT. The CDR3 is 16 residues long. In DNA, the CDR3 is TGTGCCAGCAGTGAATCGGTGGGAGGGGGGTACAATGAGCAGTTCTTC. It specifies CASSESVGGGYNEQFF.

This clone was seen just once. The genes are TRBV2 and TRBJ1-2; 7 nucleotides agree with TRBD1. The ends lost 6 bases at V and 3 bases at J; junction bases unmatched: 10. The CDR3 covers 15 residues. Germline-derived CDR1 and CDR2 are SNHLY and FYNNEI. The CDR3 protein is CASRGAGTEDYGYTF. The CDR3 DNA sequence: TGTGCCAGCAGGGGAGCCGGGACAGAGGACTATGGCTACACCTTC.

The V gene is TRBV27, the J gene TRBJ2-7, with 11 positions matching TRBD2. V lost 7 bases to trimming and J lost 7 bases; unmatched junction nucleotides: 6. This CDR3 is built from 13 residues. Germline CDR1 MNHEY, CDR2 SMNVEV (reference sequence). This chain's CDR3 is CASTSGRLGEQYF. The CDR3 coding sequence is TGTGCCAGCACTAGCGGGAGGTTAGGTGAGCAGTACTTC.

This chain uses TRBV5-1 with TRBJ2-3; D perhaps matches TRBD2 (6 bases). The V gene's germline CDR1 is SGHRS and CDR2 YFSETQ. Trimming took 0 bases from V and 5 from J, leaving 13 bases between them. The CDR3 is 15 residues long. CDR3 region: CASSLAGGAGDTQYF. The CDR3 DNA follows: TGCGCCAGCAGCTTGGCAGGAGGGGCCGGAGATACGCAGTATTTT.

This sequence joins TRBV29-1 and TRBJ1-1; D uncertain. The V gene lost 4 bases and the J gene lost 4 bases, with 13 bases spanning the gap. CDR1 is SQVTM and CDR2 is ANQGSEA in the germline V gene. CDR3 length: 13 amino acids. The CDR3 here is CSVGRGGGTEAFF. DNA of the CDR3: TGCAGCGTTGGCCGGGGAGGTGGCACTGAAGCTTTCTTT.

The chain has TRBV30 and TRBJ1-1; D gene unclear. The V and J ends lost 5 bases and 1 base respectively, with 5 bases between them. Germline V gene sequence: CDR1 GTSNPN, CDR2 SVGIG (reference sequence). The CDR3 has 11 residues. The CDR3 loop reads CAWAKNTEAFF. The CDR3 DNA is TGTGCCTGGGCGAAGAACACTGAAGCTTTCTTT.

This chain links TRBV5-1 with TRBJ2-1; possibly TRBD2 for D (6 bases). With 1 base removed from V and 8 bases from J, the gap between germline ends came to 13 bases. Looked up from germline, CDR1 is SGHRS and CDR2 is YFSETQ. The CDR3 consists of 14 residues. CDR3 loop: CASSLSGEFDEQFF. Written as DNA, the CDR3 is TGCGCCAGCAGCTTGTCGGGAGAATTCGATGAGCAGTTCTTC.

The table lists this clone with a count of one. This rearrangement joins TRBV6-4 to TRBJ2-1, with a weak D call TRBD1 (5 bases). The CDR3 loop spans 13 amino acids. The V gene's germline CDR1 is MRHNA and CDR2 SNTAGT. V gave up 8 bases and J gave up 10 bases, with 18 bases separating them. The CDR3 loop is CASAISGAGEQFF. The CDR3 DNA follows: TGTGCCAGCGCCATTTCTGGGGCTGGGGAGCAGTTCTTC.

This chain uses TRBV6-6 with TRBJ1-5; D remains ambiguous. The V gene lost 2 bases and the J gene lost 5 bases, with 10 bases spanning the gap. This CDR3 is 14 amino acids long. Per the germline V gene, CDR1 is MNHNY and CDR2 is SVGAGI (reference sequence). The CDR3 sequence: CASSYVLGDQPQHF. CDR3 nucleotides: TGTGCCAGCAGTTACGTTCTGGGAGATCAGCCCCAGCATTTT.

A single count supports this clone. This chain uses TRBV6-1 with TRBJ2-3; TRBD2 matches at 12 bases. V was clipped by 7 bases and J by 6 bases; unmatched bases: 5. The CDR3 has 14 amino acids. Germline assignment: CDR1 MNHNS and CDR2 SASEGT. DNA of the CDR3: TGTGCCAGCACGTCTAGCGGGAGGGGGGATACGCAGTATTTT. Protein sequence: CASTSSGRGDTQYF.

This chain connects TRBV28 to TRBJ2-5, with D perhaps matching TRBD2 (5 bases). Germline V gives CDR1 MDHEN, CDR2 SYDVKM. Trimming removed 7 bases at V and 3 bases at J, with 12 bases between. There are 13 residues in the CDR3. CDR3 nucleotides: TGTGCCAGCACTAGAGGGCAGAAAGAGACCCAGTACTTC. This translates into CASTRGQKETQYF.

V usage is TRBV28 and J usage is TRBJ2-7, with 10 bases lining up with TRBD2. Per germline, CDR1 MDHEN and CDR2 SYDVKM. V lost 6 bases to trimming and J lost 3 bases; unmatched junction nucleotides: 8. CDR3 length: 15 residues. CDR3 coding DNA: TGTGCCAGCAGCCGACCCTCTAGCGGGAGCTACGAGCAGTACTTC. This encodes CASSRPSSGSYEQYF.

V gene TRBV7-9 combines with J gene TRBJ2-7, with D perhaps TRBD2 (5 bases). Germline CDR1 SEHNR, CDR2 FQNEAQ (reference sequence). With 1 base removed from V and 5 bases from J, the gap between germline ends came to 12 bases. The CDR3 loop spans 14 amino acids. CDR3 residues: CASSLDGRRDEQYF. The CDR3 nucleotides read TGTGCCAGCAGCTTAGATGGCCGGCGGGACGAGCAGTACTTC.

The chain links TRBV11-2 to TRBJ1-3; D is ambiguous. Per the germline V gene, CDR1 is SGHAT and CDR2 is FQNNGV. The CDR3 consists of 15 residues. Trimming removed 0 bases at V and 2 bases at J, with 8 bases between. DNA for the CDR3: TGTGCCAGCAGCTTAGATCTGGGCGCTGGAAACACCATATATTTT. This codes for CASSLDLGAGNTIYF.

This clone showed up just a few times. V usage is TRBV7-2 and J usage is TRBJ1-4, with a possible D match to TRBD1 (5 bases). V was pared by 5 bases and J by 5 bases, with 12 bases between. This CDR3 contains 14 residues. Germline values: CDR1 SGHTA, CDR2 FQGNSA. CDR3 nucleotides: TGTGCCAGCAGCCAGGGCCTACGGAATGAAAAACTGTTTTTT. It encodes CASSQGLRNEKLFF.

The rearrangement joins TRBV5-1 to TRBJ2-3; possible D gene TRBD2, 6 bases. V was shortened by 6 bases and J by 1 base, with 12 bases between the two germline ends. Germline values: CDR1 SGHRS, CDR2 YFSETQ. The CDR3 totals 14 residues. The CDR3 DNA follows: TGCGCCAGCAAACCCGGGGGTGGCACAGATACGCAGTATTTT. Encoded protein: CASKPGGGTDTQYF.

This sequence joins TRBV18 and TRBJ1-1, with D possibly being TRBD1 (6 bases). The germline CDR1 and CDR2 sequences are KGHSH and LQKENI. The CDR3 extends over 16 amino acids. V was cut by 0 bases and J by 4 bases, with 15 bases left in between. CDR3 in amino acids: CASSPPTGIWGTEAFF. The CDR3 nucleotides read TGTGCCAGCTCACCACCTACAGGGATCTGGGGCACTGAAGCTTTCTTT.

The chain employs TRBV27 and TRBJ2-7, with a possible D match to TRBD2 (6 bases). V dropped 3 bases and J dropped 2 bases, with 14 bases sitting between them. CDR1 is MNHEY, CDR2 SMNVEV, per germline (reference sequence). The CDR3 runs to 15 residues. CDR3 nucleotide sequence: TGTGCCAGCAGTTTGGGGCTAGCGACCGCCTACGAGCAGTACTTC. The encoded protein is CASSLGLATAYEQYF.

The V call is TRBV29-1, the J call TRBJ1-2, with 9 bases fitting TRBD1. This CDR3 has 12 amino acids. Per the germline V gene, CDR1 is SQVTM and CDR2 is ANQGSEA. The ends lost 7 bases at V and 6 bases at J; junction bases unmatched: 6. CDR3 in amino acids: CSARDRENGYTF. CDR3 sequence (DNA): TGCAGCGCCCGGGACAGGGAGAATGGCTACACCTTC. Full variable domain (rest looked up from reference TRBV29-1 and TRBJ1-2): SAVISQKPSRDICQRGTSLTIQCQVDSQVTMMFWYRQQPGQSLTLIATANQGSEATYESGFVIDKFPISRPNLTFSTLTVSNMSPEDSSIYLCSARDRENGYTFGSGTRLTVV.

This clone appeared a few times. V usage is TRBV7-9 and J usage is TRBJ1-3; D is uncertain. CDR1 is SEHNR and CDR2 is FQNEAQ in the germline V gene (reference sequence). This CDR3 comprises 11 residues. Trimming cost V 5 bases and J 8 bases, with 7 bases left between them. This CDR3 reads CASSPLDTIYF. The CDR3 DNA reads as TGTGCCAGCAGCCCCCTAGACACCATATATTTT.

The rearrangement joins TRBV28 to TRBJ1-4, with 7 bases matching TRBD1. Germline-derived CDR1 and CDR2 are MDHEN and SYDVKM. This CDR3 is built from 14 residues. The trim removed 6 bases at V and 1 base at J, leaving 2 bases unmatched. CDR3 sequence (DNA): TGTGCCAGCAGATGGACAGGAACTAATGAAAAACTGTTTTTT. Residues: CASRWTGTNEKLFF.

The chain is built from TRBV4-2 and TRBJ2-5; the match to TRBD1 covers 8 bases. Looked up from germline, CDR1 is LGHNA and CDR2 is YNFKEQ. This CDR3 spans 16 amino acids. With 4 bases clipped from V and 2 bases from J, the junction kept 9 bases outside the gene matches. CDR3 coding DNA: TGTGCCAGCAGCCCGGGACAGGCTAAAAGACAAGAGACCCAGTACTTC. The encoded protein is CASSPGQAKRQETQYF.

V and J are TRBV9 and TRBJ1-1; tentative D call: TRBD1 (6 bases). CDR1 SGDLS and CDR2 YYNGEE come from the germline V gene. V was trimmed by 4 bases and J by 1 base, leaving 20 bases between them. This CDR3 contains 17 residues. The CDR3: CASSPMTRDKENTEAFF. The CDR3 nucleotides read TGTGCCAGCAGCCCCATGACCCGGGACAAAGAGAACACTGAAGCTTTCTTT.

The V and J genes are TRBV2 and TRBJ2-2; 8 bases fit TRBD1. The length of the CDR3 is 13 residues. The germline V gene has CDR1 SNHLY and CDR2 FYNNEI. Trimming at V came to 6 bases and at J to 5 bases, leaving 2 bases not matched to a gene. The chain's CDR3 is CASRDRETGELFF. The CDR3 DNA sequence: TGTGCCAGCAGGGACAGGGAGACCGGGGAGCTGTTTTTT.

The chain has TRBV30 and TRBJ1-2; a weak D match, TRBD1 (6 bases). This CDR3 contains 16 residues. V lost 2 bases and J 4 bases, leaving 20 bases between the germline ends. Germline CDR1 is GTSNPN and CDR2 is SVGIG (reference sequence). As DNA, the CDR3 is TGTGCCTGGAGTAATCAGGGACAAGCGGCGGTCTATGGCTACACCTTC. Protein sequence: CAWSNQGQAAVYGYTF.

Concerning this clone: At one of its ends the junction is not consistent with the germline gene, which may arise from a read error. J is TRBJ2-2 and V is TRBV7-2, with D perhaps TRBD1 (5 bases). The germline gives CDR1 SGHTA, CDR2 FQGNSA. The CDR3 is 17 residues long. CDR3 DNA sequence: TGTGCCCGCAGCTTAGACAGCCGAAGTGCGAACACCGGGGAGCTGTTTTTT. This gives the protein CARSLDSRSANTGELFF.